The clone carrying this T cell receptor beta chain has just a few counts. Its matching antigen is unknown. This entry comes from a study of T cells after yellow fever vaccination. The study's findings and limits: There was a possibility that FACS-sorted repertoires contained abundant clonotypes contaminating from the bulk population. The secondary response showed a weaker magnitude and a faster peak, day 5 versus 15.

From the 5' RACE reads, TCRdb called clonotypes with MiXCR, one entry per CDR3 protein. The repertoire has hundreds of thousands of distinct CDR3 sequences, 5.2% of them found once; the top ten carry about 3.5%. The CDR3 spans 14 residues. The germline CDR1 and CDR2 sequences are SNHLY and FYNNEI. The V end was cut by 2 bases, the J end by 7 bases, with 11 bases between. The starting material was CD4+ T cells sorted from PBMCs, obtained on the day of the yellow fever booster vaccination. The sequence came from a man aged 18 to 30 who received the YFV17D yellow fever vaccine. J is TRBJ1-4 and V is TRBV2; D is unclear. CDR3 residues: CASSESGRGEKLFF. The DNA of the CDR3 is TGTGCCAGCAGTGAAAGTGGTCGCGGTGAAAAACTGTTTTTT.